Reported below is one T cell receptor (beta chain). Its specificity is unknown. This specimen belongs to a study of HIV-infected patients and healthy controls. Between the trimmed V and J ends, which lost 6 bases and 2 bases, there was a span of 11 bases. The CDR3 covers 13 residues. In germline, CDR1 is MDHEN, CDR2 SYDVKM. The study, taken as a whole, reports: Compared with untreated HIV+ repertoires, healthy controls showed roughly threefold more distinct CDR3s and higher Shannon diversity.

cDNA was made from 500 ng RNA using alpha and beta constant primers. Using multiplexing indices, alpha and beta chain libraries were generated apart by chain-specific third strand synthesis. Ligation attached cDNA to a 5' RACE adapter that carried a random hexamer and SP2 site. Each molecule carried a 12-nucleotide identifier made of two joined random hexamers added before amplification. From the 5' RACE reads, TCRdb called clonotypes with MiXCR, one entry per CDR3 protein. This sample has about 6,000 distinct CDR3 sequences, with 10% to 13% found just once. All unsorted peripheral T cells were captured because whole blood was used without fractionation. RNA came from roughly 2.3 ml of peripheral blood.

The sequence was collected from an adult with HIV infection. The chain recombines TRBV28 with TRBJ2-7; D is possibly TRBD1 or TRBD2 (5 bases each). Sequencing was performed on blood, taken before antiretroviral therapy. The CDR3 DNA reads as TGTGCCAGCAGACCCGGGGCCGCCTACGAGCAGTACTTC. It yields the protein CASRPGAAYEQYF.